This TCR beta chain comes out of a study of PD-1 blockade in classical Hodgkin lymphoma. Here immunoSEQ multiplex PCR was the method, and the copy in TCRdb shows in-frame clones only, minus some. The sample lists fewer than 100,000 clones, just over 90% occurring once. Trimming removed 1 base at V and 2 bases at J, with 11 bases between. Germline assignment: CDR1 SGHTA and CDR2 FQGNSA. The CDR3 is 16 amino acids. Study-wide results and caveats: As was reported, newly diagnosed patients showed lower baseline TCR diversity than healthy donors did. A significant rise in TCR diversity by C4D1 was seen for CD4+ but not CD8+ cells.

As for this clone: The antigen is unknown.

Indicated time point: cycle 4 day 1 (C4D1), after less than 7 weeks of nivolumab. Each patient's relapse followed autologous stem cell transplantation, and brentuximab vedotin exposure varied. The chain employs TRBV7-2 and TRBJ2-2, with unresolved D. The source of this sequence is a human donor with classical Hodgkin lymphoma. Sequenced material: peripheral blood mononuclear cells (PBMCs), taken before the fourth cycle of nivolumab. The CDR3 region has the DNA TGTGCCAGCAGCTTAGTCGTCAGGCGTAACACCGGGGAGCTGTTTTTT. Translation: CASSLVVRRNTGELFF. Filled out from reference TRBV7-2 and TRBJ2-2, the complete variable domain reads GAGVSQSPSNKVTEKGKDVELRCDPISGHTALYWYRQSLGQGLEFLIYFQGNSAPDKSGLPSDRFSAERTGGSVSTLTIQRTQQEDSAVYLCASSLVVRRNTGELFFGEGSRLTVL.